One T cell receptor beta chain is described in this entry. Its target is not known. PCR amplification relied on 60 Vbeta primers (plus 13 Jbeta primers). The table came from immunoSEQ multiplex PCR; TCRdb's copy has only in-frame clones and leaves some out. The table has about 200,000 clones, roughly 79% seen once. Germline CDR1 and CDR2: SGHDT and YYEEEE. The CDR3 extends over 16 amino acids. V was clipped by 4 bases and J by 2 bases, with 18 bases between them. The data were obtained in a study of cytomegalovirus exposure and HLA in healthy donors. Background on the study: As an earlier analysis found, about 200 million T cells yielded around 110 million unique TCR beta sequences. Regarding the study as a whole: When analyzed later, the rates of TCR association showed variation by HLA locus, with DRB1 the most and HLA-C the fewest. The study labeled fewer than 200 TCR beta chains cytomegalovirus-associated.

Sequenced material: PBMCs. The clonotype was recovered from a man aged 25 to 40 in good health and CMV-seronegative. The J gene is TRBJ2-5, the V gene TRBV5-6; D may be TRBD2 (5 bases). The CDR3 nucleotides read TGTGCCAGCAGCCCGGGATTGGGAGAGATACAAGAGACCCAGTACTTC. Amino acids: CASSPGLGEIQETQYF.